This T cell receptor (beta chain) comes out of a study of early T cells in non-severe SARS-CoV-2 infection. Study-wide background: Sequencing targeted bulk RNA from unsorted whole blood, leaving chains unpaired.

This clonotype qualifies as medium-sized. Antigen specificity is unknown. The TCR library protocol was used to attach unique molecular identifiers. These identifiers were attached to individual cDNA molecules. Each CDR3 protein gets one entry after TCRdb re-called the 5' RACE reads with MiXCR. The table lists some 62,000 distinct CDR3 sequences, 7% to 9.5% of them singletons. The study, taken as a whole, reports: Lookups in VDJdb leaned toward anti-spike CD8 responses and missed private and CD4 specificities.

Germline CDR1 is MNHEY and CDR2 is SVGEGT. V lost 4 bases and J lost 8, with 6 bases in between. This CDR3 is built from 11 residues. This receptor was identified in an adult who was a healthcare worker with PCR-confirmed SARS-CoV-2 infection or an uninfected control (not recorded which). The chain joins TRBV6-2 or TRBV6-3 to TRBJ2-1; D remains ambiguous. The sequencing used whole blood, collected at baseline. CDR3 in amino acids: CASSSSDEQFF. CDR3 nucleotides: TGTGCCAGCAGTTCCTCTGATGAGCAGTTCTTC.